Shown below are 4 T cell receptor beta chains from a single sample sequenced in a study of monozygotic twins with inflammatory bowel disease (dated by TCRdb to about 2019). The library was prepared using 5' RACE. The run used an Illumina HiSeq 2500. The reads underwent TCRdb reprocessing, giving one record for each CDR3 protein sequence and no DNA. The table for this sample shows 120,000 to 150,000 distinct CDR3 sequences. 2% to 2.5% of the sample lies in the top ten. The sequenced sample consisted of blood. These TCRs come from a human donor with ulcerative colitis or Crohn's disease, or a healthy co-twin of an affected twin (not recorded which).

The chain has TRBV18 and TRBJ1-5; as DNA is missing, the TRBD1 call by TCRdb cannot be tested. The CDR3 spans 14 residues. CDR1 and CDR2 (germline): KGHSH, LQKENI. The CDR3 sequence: CASSQGAQNQPQHF.

CDR3 amino acids: CASRKQGTGANVLTF. The J gene is TRBJ2-6, the V gene TRBV12-3 or TRBV12-4; as DNA is missing, the TRBD1 call by TCRdb cannot be tested. This CDR3 region has 15 residues.

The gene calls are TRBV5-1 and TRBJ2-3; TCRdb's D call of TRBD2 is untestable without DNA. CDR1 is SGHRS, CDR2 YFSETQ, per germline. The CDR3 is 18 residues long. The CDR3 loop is CASSLGFRTSGVTDTQYF.

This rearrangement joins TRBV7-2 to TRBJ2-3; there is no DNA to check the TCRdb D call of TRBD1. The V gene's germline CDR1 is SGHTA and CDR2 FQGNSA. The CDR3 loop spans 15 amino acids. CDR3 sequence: CASSPRTGSTDTQYF.